The 5 T cell receptor beta chains below come from one sample, sequenced in a study of blood T cells in healthy people across ages. Sample-barcoded 5' priming and a J-beta primer mix drove a second PCR of about 6 to 12 cycles. TCRdb itself ran the 5' RACE reads through MiXCR, one entry per CDR3 protein. The sample shows 1,500,000 or so distinct CDR3 sequences, roughly 59% of them seen only once. The sample consisted of blood. The receptors were gathered from a man between 18 and 29 years old in good health.

The rearrangement links TRBV12-3 or TRBV12-4 to TRBJ2-7; 8 positions agree with TRBD1. The V gene end was trimmed by 4 bases and the J gene end by 7 bases; junction bases not matched to a gene: 15. The CDR3 covers 16 residues. The CDR3 region has the DNA TGTGCCAGCAGTTCGCCAGGGGGCGATTACTACAATGAGCAGTACTTC. Its translation: CASSSPGGDYYNEQYF.

This chain connects TRBV29-1 to TRBJ2-3; TRBD2 matches at 10 bases. In germline, CDR1 is SQVTM, CDR2 ANQGSEA. The V segment lost 7 bases and the J segment 5 bases; nucleotides outside the gene matches: 9. This CDR3 is built from 14 residues. This chain's CDR3 is CSEGTSEVRDTQYF. In DNA form, the CDR3 reads TGCAGCGAAGGGACTAGCGAAGTTAGAGATACGCAGTATTTT.

This chain connects TRBV7-9 to TRBJ2-1, with 8 bases that match TRBD1. Unmatched junction bases numbered 6, after V lost 2 bases and J lost 9 bases. This CDR3 is 14 amino acids long. Germline V gene sequence: CDR1 SEHNR, CDR2 FQNEAQ (reference sequence). The CDR3 here is CASSLMTGAGEQFF. CDR3 nucleotides: TGTGCCAGCAGCTTAATGACAGGGGCCGGTGAGCAGTTCTTC.

This clonotype was counted a few times. The chain couples TRBV10-3 to TRBJ1-2; the D gene is possibly TRBD1 (5 bases). Germline CDR1 ENHRY, CDR2 SYGVKD. Trimming removed 6 bases from V and 0 bases from J, with 20 bases in between. This CDR3 has 17 amino acids. The CDR3 sequence is CAISYDKGLTPNYGYTF. The CDR3 nucleotides are TGTGCCATCAGCTACGACAAGGGGCTTACCCCTAACTATGGCTACACCTTC.

This sequence joins TRBV9 and TRBJ1-2; tentative D call: TRBD1 (6 bases). This CDR3 is built from 16 residues. V dropped 3 bases and J dropped 2 bases, with 17 bases sitting between them. Germline V gives CDR1 SGDLS, CDR2 YYNGEE. The CDR3 reads CASSGQDNRVNYGYTF. CDR3 bases: TGTGCCAGCAGCGGTCAGGACAACAGGGTCAACTATGGCTACACCTTC. Looking up the rest from reference TRBV9 and TRBJ1-2 gives the full variable domain: DSGVTQTPKHLITATGQRVTLRCSPRSGDLSVYWYQQSLDQGLQFLIQYYNGEERAKGNILERFSAQQFPDLHSELNLSSLELGDSALYFCASSGQDNRVNYGYTFGSGTRLTVV.